This T cell receptor beta chain was recovered during a study of blood T cell repertoires in COVID-19 (dated by TCRdb to 2020 to 2022). Background for the entire study: Samples from collaborators originated in the United States, Italy and Spain and spanned both the acute and convalescent phases of COVID-19. The material from the prospective study consisted of cDNA or gDNA derived from T cells, B-cell-depleted T cells, or PBMCs. Subjects who had been exposed to COVID-19, were actively infected with it, or had recovered from it provided the deeply sampled blood TCRbeta repertoires that made up the dataset. The repertoires were made available in a free public database intended to serve as a resource for research on the immune response to SARS-CoV-2. Samples were obtained from the ongoing ImmuneRACE study (first 160 participants) and from about 1,300 subjects provided by 6 global collaborators. Nearly every sample came with metadata listing a de-identified subject ID, COVID-19 status, age in years and sex. Where HLA class I and class II types were available, the types were taken from metadata supplied by the sample provider, not from assay-based typing. Study-wide findings and limitations: The amount of clinical and demographic metadata varied by source and participant and was provided uncurated.

TCRbeta CDR3 regions were amplified from genomic DNA by means of the immunoSEQ Assay, a bias-controlled multiplex PCR. The paper's processing steps were these. Nucleated cell counts per sample were estimated from amplification of reference gene primers within the assay. To quantify the absolute abundance of each unique TCRbeta CDR3 rearrangement, sequence reads were collapsed and filtered. Productive Simpson clonality was computed per sample as the square root of Simpson's diversity index over productive rearrangements. As stored in TCRdb, this immuneACCESS dataset retains in-frame rearrangements with V and J assigned. A fraction of the clones does not appear; measured against another copy, unresolved V genes explain less than half of the discrepancy, and the remainder lacks a known reason. That table gives V, J and clone size, and the DNA gave D and trimming. The sample table shows about 260,000 clones, and approximately 82% are seen once. 4.6% of the sample goes to the ten largest clones.

Samples from volunteer blood donors who had recovered from COVID-19 were contributed by a second Seattle source. The collaborating institutions used their own protocols to collect whole blood in K2EDTA tubes. Collaborator samples were shipped for TCRbeta analysis as frozen whole blood, isolated PBMCs, or DNA extracted from either sample type. Concerning this clone: The specificity of this receptor is unknown. No base qualities exist here, and no much larger clone lies one base off it.

The V end gives up 2 bases and the J end 1 base, leaving 5 bases in the junction not matched to a gene. Spanning cysteine to phenylalanine, the CDR3 consists of 16 amino acids. Only the CDR3 DNA is retained, 48 bases long and in frame from the first base. Based on the germline V gene, the CDR1 and CDR2 sequences are SGDLS and YYNGEE. Sequences were obtained from peripheral blood. This sequence was found in a man aged 60-69 years who had recovered from COVID-19. The chain links TRBV9 with TRBJ2-2; 7 bases in the junction line up with TRBD2. Here is the DNA: TGTGCCAGCAGCGTCCAGGGCGGGGGGAACACCGGGGAGCTGTTTTTT. The resulting protein is CASSVQGGGNTGELFF. Reference TRBV9 and TRBJ2-2 proteins supply the regions before and after the CDR3; the full variable domain is: DSGVTQTPKHLITATGQRVTLRCSPRSGDLSVYWYQQSLDQGLQFLIQYYNGEERAKGNILERFSAQQFPDLHSELNLSSLELGDSALYFCASSVQGGGNTGELFFGEGSRLTVL.